The 17 T cell receptor beta chains below come from one sample, sequenced in a study of shared clonotypes between healthy human individuals. Terminally differentiated effector memory CD45RA+ cells were left out of the naive CD8 fraction, which was CD45RO-negative and positively selected for CCR7. The repertoire was sequenced with immunoSEQ multiplex PCR; TCRdb's copy has only in-frame clones and lacks some. Altogether about 2.1 million clones are present, 93% being singletons, with the ten largest covering approximately 1.7%. The sequenced sample was naive CD8+ T cells from PBMCs. The receptors shown here come from a man aged 18-30 years in good health. Some clones in this sample may be carry-over from other donors' samples.

CDR3 DNA sequence: TGTGCCAGCAGCCCGACTAGCGGGAGAAGCTCCTACGAGCAGTACTTC. Its protein is CASSPTSGRSSYEQYF. The chain joins TRBV28 to TRBJ2-7; 12 bases line up with TRBD2. Trimming took 6 bases from V and 0 from J; bases not matched to a gene: 6. Germline V gives CDR1 MDHEN, CDR2 SYDVKM. There are 16 residues in the CDR3.

The chain combines TRBV9 with TRBJ1-3; TRBD1 matches 7 bases. This CDR3 is built from 19 residues. The V and J ends lost 3 bases and 1 base, in that order; junction bases with no gene match: 16. Germline V gives CDR1 SGDLS, CDR2 YYNGEE. The CDR3 is CASSGSTGDTSFSGNTIYF. The CDR3 DNA reads TGTGCCAGCAGCGGATCAACAGGGGACACCAGTTTTTCTGGAAACACCATATATTTT.

The V gene is TRBV30, the J gene TRBJ2-3; 10 bases are a match to TRBD1. V shed 6 bases and J 2 bases; nucleotides not matched to a gene: 11. Germline CDR1 and CDR2: GTSNPN and SVGIG (reference sequence). The CDR3 runs to 16 residues. The CDR3 nucleotides are TGTGCCTGTTATACTTGGGGACAGGGGACCACAGATACGCAGTATTTT. Encoded protein: CACYTWGQGTTDTQYF.

The rearrangement links TRBV28 to TRBJ2-7; D unresolved. This CDR3 spans 16 amino acids. The V end lost 3 bases, the J end lost 0 bases, and 15 bases lay between the germline ends. Per the germline V gene, CDR1 is MDHEN and CDR2 is SYDVKM. The CDR3 DNA reads as TGTGCCAGCAGTTTGGTGCGACTCAAAATCTCCTACGAGCAGTACTTC. The encoded protein is CASSLVRLKISYEQYF.

The genes are TRBV7-3 and TRBJ2-7; 7 positions match TRBD2. The ends lost 5 bases at V and 4 bases at J; junction bases unmatched: 14. This CDR3 contains 16 residues. Germline lookup yields CDR1 SGHTA and CDR2 FQGTGA. This CDR3 is CASSRLRREVRYEQYF. DNA of the CDR3: TGTGCCAGCAGCCGCCTGAGACGGGAGGTGAGGTACGAGCAGTACTTC. The whole variable domain, filled in from reference TRBV7-3 and TRBJ2-7, reads GAGVSQTPSNKVTEKGKYVELRCDPISGHTALYWYRQSLGQGPEFLIYFQGTGAADDSGLPNDRFFAVRPEGSVSTLKIQRTERGDSAVYLCASSRLRREVRYEQYFGPGTRLTVT.

V gene TRBV6-5 combines with J gene TRBJ1-5; 7 positions match TRBD1. The CDR3 is 14 amino acids. CDR1 and CDR2 (germline): MNHEY, SVGAGI. V gave up 5 bases and J gave up 4 bases; unmatched junction bases: 5. CDR3 nucleotide sequence: TGTGCCAGCAGTCGGGACAGCCCTAATCAGCCCCAGCATTTT. This gives the protein CASSRDSPNQPQHF.

The chain recombines TRBV27 with TRBJ2-5; TRBD2 aligns across 9 bases. This CDR3 is 17 amino acids long. Trimming removed 2 bases from V and 0 bases from J; junction bases left unmatched: 7. From germline, CDR1 is MNHEY and CDR2 SMNVEV (reference sequence). CDR3 in amino acids: CASSLNLPSGNQETQYF. CDR3 DNA: TGTGCCAGCAGTTTAAACCTGCCTAGCGGGAACCAAGAGACCCAGTACTTC.

The chain combines TRBV29-1 with TRBJ2-7; 8 nucleotides match TRBD1. V trimming: 5 bases; J trimming: 0 bases; junction bases outside the gene matches: 3. The CDR3 length is 13 residues. Germline CDR1 is SQVTM and CDR2 is ANQGSEA. The CDR3 sequence: CSVRQGYSYEQYF. Here the CDR3 DNA reads TGCAGCGTTCGACAGGGGTACTCCTACGAGCAGTACTTC.

Only one count was recorded for this clone. This rearrangement joins TRBV12-5 to TRBJ1-2; no definite D call. Trimming cost V 1 base and J 0 bases, with 12 bases left between them. CDR1 and CDR2 from the germline V gene are LGHNT and FRNRAP. The CDR3 sequence is 16 residues long. The CDR3 DNA is TGTGCTAGTGGTTTGGGGAGCGACGGACCTAACTATGGCTACACCTTC. Translated, it gives CASGLGSDGPNYGYTF.

This sequence joins TRBV27 and TRBJ2-3, with a possible D match to TRBD2 (6 bases). The CDR3 totals 15 residues. V was cut by 1 base and J by 4 bases, with 12 bases left in between. Per the germline V gene, CDR1 is MNHEY and CDR2 is SMNVEV (reference sequence). CDR3 region: CASSLFSGEADTQYF. CDR3 bases: TGTGCCAGCAGTTTATTCTCGGGAGAGGCAGATACGCAGTATTTT.

This sequence joins TRBV9 and TRBJ2-1; TRBD2 matches 10 bases. The CDR3 consists of 17 residues. From germline, CDR1 is SGDLS and CDR2 YYNGEE. Trimming took 4 bases from V and 7 from J; bases not matched to a gene: 14. The CDR3 DNA is TGTGCCAGCAGCACACGAGCAGAGCGGGAGGGCCTAAATGAGCAGTTCTTC. Its protein is CASSTRAEREGLNEQFF.

The V and J genes are TRBV28 and TRBJ1-4; 8 positions match TRBD1. The CDR3 loop spans 15 amino acids. The germline V gene has CDR1 MDHEN and CDR2 SYDVKM. V was pared by 2 bases and J by 8 bases, with 7 bases of the junction left unmatched. In DNA, the CDR3 is TGTGCCAGCAGTTTAGGGGACAGGATAAACGAAAAACTGTTTTTT. Residues: CASSLGDRINEKLFF.

The chain carries TRBV4-1 and TRBJ2-2; D is possibly TRBD2 (6 bases). This CDR3 is 15 amino acids long. Germline V gene data show CDR1 as MGHRA and CDR2 as YSYEKL. Trimming left V 4 bases short and J 7 bases short, with 16 bases between. The CDR3 coding sequence is TGCGCCAGCAGCCTAGCGGACCGGTGGGGCGGGGAGCTGTTTTTT. Its protein product is CASSLADRWGGELFF.

The rearrangement links TRBV9 to TRBJ2-1; D is unclear. V was clipped by 0 bases and J by 7 bases, with 14 bases between them. This CDR3 has 15 residues. The germline CDR1 and CDR2 sequences are SGDLS and YYNGEE. The CDR3 bases are TGTGCCAGCAGCGTAGTAGGCGCCCCTAAAAATGAGCAGTTCTTC. Its protein product is CASSVVGAPKNEQFF.

The chain links TRBV25-1 to TRBJ1-1; D not certain. Trimming pared 1 base from V and 5 bases from J, leaving 14 bases between. The CDR3 runs 15 residues. Germline V lookup: CDR1 MGHDK, CDR2 SYGVNS. The CDR3 DNA reads TGTGCCAGCAGTGAATTGGGGTTACGGGGTACTGAAGCTTTCTTT. Protein product: CASSELGLRGTEAFF. Full variable domain (remainder filled in from reference TRBV25-1 and TRBJ1-1): EADIYQTPRYLVIGTGKKITLECSQTMGHDKMYWYQQDPGMELHLIHYSYGVNSTEKGDLSSESTVSRIRTEHFPLTLESARPSHTSQYLCASSELGLRGTEAFFGQGTRLTVV.

This CDR3 is CASSLPTVYEQYF. Here the CDR3 DNA reads TGTGCCAGCAGCTTACCGACAGTCTACGAGCAGTACTTC. The chain employs TRBV7-9 and TRBJ2-7; weak D call: TRBD1 (5 bases). V gave up 2 bases and J gave up 3 bases, with 8 bases separating them. The CDR3 is made up of 13 amino acids. CDR1 and CDR2 from the germline V gene are SEHNR and FQNEAQ (reference sequence).

The V and J genes are TRBV7-9 and TRBJ2-7; 9 bases agree with TRBD1. The CDR3 contains 14 residues. Germline assignment: CDR1 SEHNR and CDR2 FQNEAQ (reference sequence). Unmatched junction bases numbered 7, after V lost 4 bases and J lost 6 bases. The CDR3 loop is CASSSGQGGSEQYF. The CDR3 DNA sequence: TGTGCCAGCAGCTCGGGACAGGGTGGAAGCGAGCAGTACTTC.